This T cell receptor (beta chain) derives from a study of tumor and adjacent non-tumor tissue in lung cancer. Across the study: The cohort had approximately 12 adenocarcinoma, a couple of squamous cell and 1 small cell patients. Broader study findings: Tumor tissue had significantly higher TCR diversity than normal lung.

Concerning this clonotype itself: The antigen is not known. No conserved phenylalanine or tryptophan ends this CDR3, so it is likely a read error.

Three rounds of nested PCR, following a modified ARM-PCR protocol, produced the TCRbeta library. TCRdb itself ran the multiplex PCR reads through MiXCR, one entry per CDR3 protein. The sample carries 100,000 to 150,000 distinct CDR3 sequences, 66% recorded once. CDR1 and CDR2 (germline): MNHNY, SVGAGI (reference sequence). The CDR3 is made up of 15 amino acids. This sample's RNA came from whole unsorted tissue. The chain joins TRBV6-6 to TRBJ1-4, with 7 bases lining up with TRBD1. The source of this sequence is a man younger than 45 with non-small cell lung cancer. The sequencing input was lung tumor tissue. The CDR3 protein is CVSSWGGTVNEKLFV. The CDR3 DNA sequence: TGTGTCAGCAGTTGGGGGGGGACAGTTAATGAAAAACTGTTTGTT.